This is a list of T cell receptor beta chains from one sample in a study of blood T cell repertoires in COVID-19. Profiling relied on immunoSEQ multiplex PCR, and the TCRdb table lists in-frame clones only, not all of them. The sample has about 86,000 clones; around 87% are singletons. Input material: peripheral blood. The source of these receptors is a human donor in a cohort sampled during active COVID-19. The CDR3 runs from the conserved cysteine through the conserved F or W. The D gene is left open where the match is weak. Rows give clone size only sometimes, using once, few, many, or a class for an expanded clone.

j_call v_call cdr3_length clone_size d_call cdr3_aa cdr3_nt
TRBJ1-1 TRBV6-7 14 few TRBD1 CAGSRGRDRAEAFF TGTGCCGGCTCCAGAGGGCGCGACAGGGCCGAAGCTTTCTTT
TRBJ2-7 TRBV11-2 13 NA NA CASSPTNSYEQYF TGTGCCAGCAGCCCCACAAATTCCTACGAGCAGTACTTC
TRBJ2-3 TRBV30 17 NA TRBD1 CACYGTGPLGGTDTQYF TGTGCCTGCTACGGGACAGGGCCCTTAGGGGGCACAGATACGCAGTATTTT
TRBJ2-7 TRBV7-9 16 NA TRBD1 CASRIGTGVALYEQYF TGTGCCAGCAGGATCGGGACAGGGGTGGCGCTCTACGAGCAGTACTTC
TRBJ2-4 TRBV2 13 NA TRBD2 CASSEGLAGGQYF TGTGCCAGCAGTGAGGGACTAGCGGGAGGTCAGTACTTC
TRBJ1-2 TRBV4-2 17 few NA CASSQEATARPDNGYTF TGTGCCAGCAGCCAAGAGGCGACAGCAAGGCCTGATAATGGCTACACCTTC
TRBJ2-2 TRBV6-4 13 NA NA CASSASSTGELFF TGTGCCAGCAGTGCGAGTTCGACCGGGGAGCTGTTTTTT
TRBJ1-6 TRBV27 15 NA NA CASSKQITYNSPLHF TGTGCCAGCAGTAAACAAATTACATATAATTCACCCCTCCACTTT
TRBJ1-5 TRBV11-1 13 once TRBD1 CASSTAGGQPQHF TGTGCCAGCAGCACCGCAGGGGGACAGCCCCAGCATTTT
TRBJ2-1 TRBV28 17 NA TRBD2 CASSSPWEREAGREQFF TGTGCCAGCAGTTCCCCGTGGGAGCGGGAGGCCGGGCGGGAGCAGTTCTTC
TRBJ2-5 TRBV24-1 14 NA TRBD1 CATSDRPDQETQYF TGTGCCACTTCGGACAGGCCTGATCAAGAGACCCAGTACTTC
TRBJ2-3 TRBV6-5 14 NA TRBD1 CASRATGGTDTQYF TGTGCCAGCAGGGCGACAGGGGGCACAGATACGCAGTATTTT
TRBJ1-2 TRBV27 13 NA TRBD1 CASSYRDRDGYTF TGTGCCAGCAGTTACCGGGACAGAGACGGCTACACCTTC
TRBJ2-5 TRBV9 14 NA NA CASSVGNSQETQYF TGTGCCAGCAGCGTAGGAAATAGCCAAGAGACCCAGTACTTC
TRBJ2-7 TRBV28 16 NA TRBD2 CASSPPGAGVTHEQYF TGTGCCAGCAGCCCCCCCGGTGCGGGAGTTACCCACGAGCAGTACTTC
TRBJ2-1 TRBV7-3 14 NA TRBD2 CASSPTSGGNEQFF TGTGCCAGCAGCCCAACTAGCGGGGGCAATGAGCAGTTCTTC
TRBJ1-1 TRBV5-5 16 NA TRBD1 CASSPTGGGSGTEAFF TGTGCCAGCAGCCCAACAGGGGGCGGATCGGGCACTGAAGCTTTCTTT
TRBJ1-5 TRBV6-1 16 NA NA CASSESTGYSNQPQHF TGTGCCAGCAGTGAAAGTACAGGTTATAGCAATCAGCCCCAGCATTTT
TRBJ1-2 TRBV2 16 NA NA CASSGTAVRSNYGYTF TGTGCCAGCAGTGGTACAGCAGTCCGATCTAACTATGGCTACACCTTC